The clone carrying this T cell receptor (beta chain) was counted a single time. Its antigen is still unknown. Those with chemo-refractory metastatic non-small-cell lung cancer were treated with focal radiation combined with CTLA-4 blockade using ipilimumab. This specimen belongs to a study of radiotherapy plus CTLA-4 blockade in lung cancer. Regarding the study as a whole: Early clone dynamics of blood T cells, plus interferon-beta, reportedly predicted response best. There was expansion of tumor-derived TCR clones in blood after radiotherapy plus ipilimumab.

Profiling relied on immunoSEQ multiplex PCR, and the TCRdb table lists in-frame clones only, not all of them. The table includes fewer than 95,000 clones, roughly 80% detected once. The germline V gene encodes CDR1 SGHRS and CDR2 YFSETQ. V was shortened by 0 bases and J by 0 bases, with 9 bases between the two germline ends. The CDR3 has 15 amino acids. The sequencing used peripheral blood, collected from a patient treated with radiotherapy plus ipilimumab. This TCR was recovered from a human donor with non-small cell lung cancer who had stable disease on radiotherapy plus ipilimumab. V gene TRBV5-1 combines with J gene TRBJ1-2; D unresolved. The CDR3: CASSLGDSANYGYTF. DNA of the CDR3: TGCGCCAGCAGCTTGGGCGATTCCGCTAACTATGGCTACACCTTC.